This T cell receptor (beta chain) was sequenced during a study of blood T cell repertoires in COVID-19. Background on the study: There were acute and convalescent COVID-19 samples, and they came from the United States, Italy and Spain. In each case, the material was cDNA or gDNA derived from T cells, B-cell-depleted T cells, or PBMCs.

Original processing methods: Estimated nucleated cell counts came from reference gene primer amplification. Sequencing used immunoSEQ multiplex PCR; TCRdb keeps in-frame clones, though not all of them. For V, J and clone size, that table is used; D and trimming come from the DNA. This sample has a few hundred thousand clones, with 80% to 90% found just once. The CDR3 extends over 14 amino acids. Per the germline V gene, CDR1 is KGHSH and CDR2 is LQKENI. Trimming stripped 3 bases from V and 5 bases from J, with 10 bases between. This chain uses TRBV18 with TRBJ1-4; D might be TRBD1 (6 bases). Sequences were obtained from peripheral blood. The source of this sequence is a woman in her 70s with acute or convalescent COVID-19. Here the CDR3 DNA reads TGTGCCAGCTCACCTCAGGGGAGCAATGAAAAACTGTTTTTT. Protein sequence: CASSPQGSNEKLFF.